The T cell receptor (beta chain) described here comes from a study of shared clonotypes between healthy human individuals. Some clones are missing from TCRdb's copy, which holds only in-frame ones; the method was immunoSEQ multiplex PCR. The sample has about 460,000 clones, approximately 71% seen once. The CDR3 sequence is 16 residues long. Germline CDR1 MGHRA, CDR2 YSYEKL. The V segment lost 3 bases and the J segment 0 bases; nucleotides outside the gene matches: 4. This receptor was obtained from a woman aged 35 to 49 in good health. Some clones in this sample may be carry-over from other donors' samples. The gene calls are TRBV4-1 and TRBJ1-3; TRBD1 aligns across 8 bases. The sample consisted of PBMCs. The CDR3, as DNA: TGCGCCAGCAGCCACCTGACAGGGGACTCTGGAAACACCATATATTTT. This codes for CASSHLTGDSGNTIYF.